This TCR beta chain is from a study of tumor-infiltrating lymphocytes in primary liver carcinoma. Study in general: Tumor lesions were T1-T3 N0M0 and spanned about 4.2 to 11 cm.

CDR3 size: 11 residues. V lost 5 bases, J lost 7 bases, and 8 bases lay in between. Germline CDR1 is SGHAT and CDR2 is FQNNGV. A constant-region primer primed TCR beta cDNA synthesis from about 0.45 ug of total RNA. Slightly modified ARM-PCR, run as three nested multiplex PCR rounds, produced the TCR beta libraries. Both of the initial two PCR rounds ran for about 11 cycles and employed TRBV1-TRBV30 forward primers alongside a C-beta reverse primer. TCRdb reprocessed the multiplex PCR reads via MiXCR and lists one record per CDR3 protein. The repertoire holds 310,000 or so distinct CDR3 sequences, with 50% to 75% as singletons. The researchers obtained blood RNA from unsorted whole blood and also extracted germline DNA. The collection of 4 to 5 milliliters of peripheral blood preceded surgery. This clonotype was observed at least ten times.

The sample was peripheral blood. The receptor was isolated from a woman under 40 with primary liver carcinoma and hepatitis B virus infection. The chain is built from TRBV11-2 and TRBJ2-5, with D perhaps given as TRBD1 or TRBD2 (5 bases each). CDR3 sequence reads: CASSGTPTQYF. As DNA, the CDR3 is TGTGCCAGCAGCGGGACGCCGACCCAGTACTTC.